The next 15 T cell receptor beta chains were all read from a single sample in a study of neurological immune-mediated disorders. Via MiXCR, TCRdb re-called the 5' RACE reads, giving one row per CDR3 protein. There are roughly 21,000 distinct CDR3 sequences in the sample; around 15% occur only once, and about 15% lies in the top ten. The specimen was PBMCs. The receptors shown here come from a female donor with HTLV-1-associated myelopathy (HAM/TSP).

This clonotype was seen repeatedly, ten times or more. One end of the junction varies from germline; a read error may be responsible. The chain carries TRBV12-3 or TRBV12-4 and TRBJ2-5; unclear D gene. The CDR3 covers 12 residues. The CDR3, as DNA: TGTGCCAGCAGTTTAGACCATGAGACCCAGTACTTC. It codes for CASSLDHETQYF.

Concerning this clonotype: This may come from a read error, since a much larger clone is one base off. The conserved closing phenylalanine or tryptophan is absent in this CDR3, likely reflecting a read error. The CDR3 DNA sequence: TGCAGTGCTAGAGATCAACTAGCGGGAGCGCAAGAGACCCAGTACCTC. This translates into CSARDQLAGAQETQYL. This chain connects TRBV20-1 to TRBJ2-5, with 11 bases identical to TRBD2. Germline CDR1 reads DFQATT; CDR2 reads SNEGSKA (reference sequence). The CDR3 length is 16 residues. With 0 bases clipped from V and 2 bases from J, the junction kept 5 bases outside the gene matches.

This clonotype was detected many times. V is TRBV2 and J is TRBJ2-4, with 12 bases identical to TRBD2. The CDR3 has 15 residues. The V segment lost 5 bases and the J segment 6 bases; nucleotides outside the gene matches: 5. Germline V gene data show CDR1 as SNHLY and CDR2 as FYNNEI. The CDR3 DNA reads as TGTGCCAGCAGTTGGACTAGCGGGGATGGAAACATTCAGTACTTC. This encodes CASSWTSGDGNIQYF. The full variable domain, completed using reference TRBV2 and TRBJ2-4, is EPEVTQTPSHQVTQMGQEVILRCVPISNHLYFYWYRQILGQKVEFLVSFYNNEISEKSEIFDDQFSVERPDGSNFTLKIRSTKLEDSAMYFCASSWTSGDGNIQYFGAGTRLSVL.

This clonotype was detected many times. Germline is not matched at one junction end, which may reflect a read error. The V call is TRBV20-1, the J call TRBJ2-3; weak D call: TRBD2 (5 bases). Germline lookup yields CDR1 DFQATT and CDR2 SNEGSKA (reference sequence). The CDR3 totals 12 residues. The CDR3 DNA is TGCAGTGCCAGAGGTCGGGGAGATACGCAGTATTTT. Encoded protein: CSARGRGDTQYF.

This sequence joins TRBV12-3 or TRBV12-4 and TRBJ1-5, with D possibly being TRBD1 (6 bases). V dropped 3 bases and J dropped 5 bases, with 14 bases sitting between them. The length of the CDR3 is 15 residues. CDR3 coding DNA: TGTGCCAGCAGTTTTTCGACAGGAAGAGATCAGCCCCAGCATTTT. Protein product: CASSFSTGRDQPQHF.

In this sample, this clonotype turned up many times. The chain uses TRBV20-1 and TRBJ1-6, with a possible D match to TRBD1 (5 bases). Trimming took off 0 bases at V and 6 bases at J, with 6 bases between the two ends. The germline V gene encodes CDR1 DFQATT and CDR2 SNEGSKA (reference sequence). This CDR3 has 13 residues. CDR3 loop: CSAREQVNSPLHF. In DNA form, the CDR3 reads TGCAGTGCTAGAGAACAGGTTAATTCACCCCTCCACTTT.

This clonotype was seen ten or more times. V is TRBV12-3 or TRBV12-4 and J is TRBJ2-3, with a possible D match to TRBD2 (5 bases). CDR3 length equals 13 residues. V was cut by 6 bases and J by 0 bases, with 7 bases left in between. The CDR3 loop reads CASRTTSTDTQYF. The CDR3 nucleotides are TGTGCCAGCAGGACTACTAGCACAGATACGCAGTATTTT.

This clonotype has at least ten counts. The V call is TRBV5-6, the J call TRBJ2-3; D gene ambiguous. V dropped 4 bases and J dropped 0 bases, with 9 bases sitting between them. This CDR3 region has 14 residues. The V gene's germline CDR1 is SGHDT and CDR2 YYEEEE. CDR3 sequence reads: CASSPTVSTDTQYF. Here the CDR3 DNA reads TGTGCCAGCAGCCCAACAGTAAGCACAGATACGCAGTATTTT.

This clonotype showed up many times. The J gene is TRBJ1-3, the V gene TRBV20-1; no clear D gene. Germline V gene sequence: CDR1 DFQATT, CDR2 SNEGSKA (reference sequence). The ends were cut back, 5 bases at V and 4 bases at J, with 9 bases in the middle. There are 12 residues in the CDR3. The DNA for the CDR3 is TGCAGTGCTCCCGATTACGGAAACACCATATATTTT. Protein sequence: CSAPDYGNTIYF.

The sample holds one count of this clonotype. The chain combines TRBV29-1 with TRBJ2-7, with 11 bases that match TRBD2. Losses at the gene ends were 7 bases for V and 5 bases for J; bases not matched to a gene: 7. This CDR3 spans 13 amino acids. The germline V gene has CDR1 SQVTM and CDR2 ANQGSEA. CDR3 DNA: TGCAGCGCCACCGGGACTAGCGGCAACGAGCAGTACTTC. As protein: CSATGTSGNEQYF.

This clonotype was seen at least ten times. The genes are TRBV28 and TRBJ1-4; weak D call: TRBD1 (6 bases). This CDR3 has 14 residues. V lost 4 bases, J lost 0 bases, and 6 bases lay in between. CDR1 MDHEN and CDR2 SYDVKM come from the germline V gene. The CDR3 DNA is TGTGCCAGCAGTTGGACAGCAACTAATGAAAAACTGTTTTTT. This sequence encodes CASSWTATNEKLFF.

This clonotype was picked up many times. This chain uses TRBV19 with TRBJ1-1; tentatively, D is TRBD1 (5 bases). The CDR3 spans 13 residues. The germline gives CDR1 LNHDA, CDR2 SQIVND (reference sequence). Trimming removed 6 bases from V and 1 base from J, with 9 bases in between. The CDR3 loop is CASRGTGNTEAFF. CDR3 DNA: TGTGCCAGTAGGGGAACAGGGAACACTGAAGCTTTCTTT.

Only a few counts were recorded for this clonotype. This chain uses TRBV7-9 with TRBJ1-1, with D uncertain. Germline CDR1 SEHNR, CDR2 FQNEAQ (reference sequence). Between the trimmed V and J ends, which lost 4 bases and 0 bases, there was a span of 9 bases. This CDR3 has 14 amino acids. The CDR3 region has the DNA TGTGCCAGCAGCTCCTTCAGTATGAACACTGAAGCTTTCTTT. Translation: CASSSFSMNTEAFF.

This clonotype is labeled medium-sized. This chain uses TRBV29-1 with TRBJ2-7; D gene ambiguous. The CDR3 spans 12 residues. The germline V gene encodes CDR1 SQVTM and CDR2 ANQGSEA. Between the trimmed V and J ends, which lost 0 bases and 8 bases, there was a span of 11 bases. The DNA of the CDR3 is TGCAGCGTTGAAGATCAAAAGGAACAGCAGTACTTC. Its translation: CSVEDQKEQQYF.

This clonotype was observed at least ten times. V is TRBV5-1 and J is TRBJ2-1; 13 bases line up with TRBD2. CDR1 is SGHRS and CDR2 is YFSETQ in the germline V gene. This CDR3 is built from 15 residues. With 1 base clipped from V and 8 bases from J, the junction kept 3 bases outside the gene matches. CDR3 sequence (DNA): TGCGCCAGCAGCTTGCGACTAGCGGGAGGAGATGAGCAGTTCTTC. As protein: CASSLRLAGGDEQFF. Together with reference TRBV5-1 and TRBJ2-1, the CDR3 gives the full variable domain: KAGVTQTPRYLIKTRGQQVTLSCSPISGHRSVSWYQQTPGQGLQFLFEYFSETQRNKGNFPGRFSGRQFSNSRSEMNVSTLELGDSALYLCASSLRLAGGDEQFFGPGTRLTVL.